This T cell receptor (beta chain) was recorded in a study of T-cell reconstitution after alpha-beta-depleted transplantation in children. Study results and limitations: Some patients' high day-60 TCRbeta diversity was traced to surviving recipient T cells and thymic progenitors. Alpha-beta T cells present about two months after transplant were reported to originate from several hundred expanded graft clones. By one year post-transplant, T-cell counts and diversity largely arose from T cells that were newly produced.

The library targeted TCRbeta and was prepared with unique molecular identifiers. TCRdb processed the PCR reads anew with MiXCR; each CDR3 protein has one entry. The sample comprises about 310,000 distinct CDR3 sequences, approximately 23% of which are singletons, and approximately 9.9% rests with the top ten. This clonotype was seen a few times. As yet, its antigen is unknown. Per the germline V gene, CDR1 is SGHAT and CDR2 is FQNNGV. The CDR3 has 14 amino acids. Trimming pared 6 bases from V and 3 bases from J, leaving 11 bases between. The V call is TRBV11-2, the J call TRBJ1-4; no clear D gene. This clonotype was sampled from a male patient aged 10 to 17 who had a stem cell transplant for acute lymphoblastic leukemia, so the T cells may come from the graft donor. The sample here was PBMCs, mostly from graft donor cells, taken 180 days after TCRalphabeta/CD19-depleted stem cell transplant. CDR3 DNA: TGTGCCAGCAGGTCAAGGACCTCTAATGAAAAACTGTTTTTT. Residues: CASRSRTSNEKLFF.